What follows are 14 T cell receptor beta chains derived from one specimen sequenced in a study of T cell responses to AZD1222 COVID-19 vaccine. This table comes from immunoSEQ multiplex PCR, and its TCRdb copy is limited to in-frame clones, with some not included. The table records 150,000 to 200,000 clones, 70% to 90% of them present only once. The sequencing here drew on peripheral blood, taken on day 0 of AZD1222 vaccination. The receptors were gathered from an adult in good health.

The chain recombines TRBV6-1 with TRBJ2-7, with TRBD2 matching over 11 bases. CDR3 size: 16 residues. V lost 3 bases to trimming and J lost 0 bases; unmatched junction nucleotides: 4. Germline loops: CDR1 MNHNS, CDR2 SASEGT. CDR3 region: CASSESGTSGSYEQYF. The CDR3 bases are TGTGCCAGCAGTGAGTCTGGGACTAGCGGCTCCTACGAGCAGTACTTC.

In this sample, this clone turned up a few times. The chain joins TRBV4-3 to TRBJ1-2; TRBD1 matches at 7 bases. V lost 0 bases to trimming and J lost 2 bases; unmatched junction nucleotides: 3. Per the germline V gene, CDR1 is LGHNA and CDR2 is YSLEER. The CDR3 covers 15 residues. CDR3 nucleotide sequence: TGCGCCAGCAGCCAAGAGAGACAGGGAAACTATGGCTACACCTTC. Protein product: CASSQERQGNYGYTF.

V is TRBV6-5 and J is TRBJ2-2; D might be TRBD1 (6 bases). Germline lookup yields CDR1 MNHEY and CDR2 SVGAGI. The CDR3 consists of 15 residues. V lost 6 bases and J lost 8, with 19 bases in between. The CDR3 coding sequence is TGTGCCAGCAGACACCGGTTGGGACATACGGGGGAGCTGTTTTTT. This codes for CASRHRLGHTGELFF.

The gene calls are TRBV19 and TRBJ2-7; TRBD2 matches 8 bases. The germline CDR1 and CDR2 sequences are LNHDA and SQIVND (reference sequence). V was pared by 6 bases and J by 2 bases, with 12 bases of the junction left unmatched. The length of the CDR3 is 16 residues. CDR3 in DNA: TGTGCCAGTAGCAGAAGCCCCGGACTAGCAACCTACGAGCAGTACTTC. Encoded protein: CASSRSPGLATYEQYF.

The chain uses TRBV28 and TRBJ2-4; D assignment may be TRBD1 or TRBD2 (5 bases each). V was pared by 7 bases and J by 6 bases, with 13 bases between. Per the germline V gene, CDR1 is MDHEN and CDR2 is SYDVKM. The CDR3 length is 13 residues. The CDR3 here is CASTPGRGNIQYF. The CDR3 DNA sequence: TGTGCCAGCACTCCGGGACGGGGAAACATTCAGTACTTC.

V gene TRBV6-5 combines with J gene TRBJ2-7; D ambiguous. Between the trimmed V and J ends, which lost 0 bases and 0 bases, there was a span of 9 bases. This CDR3 contains 15 residues. Germline assignment: CDR1 MNHEY and CDR2 SVGAGI. DNA for the CDR3: TGTGCCAGCAGTTACTCGGAAAGGATCTCCTACGAGCAGTACTTC. Its protein is CASSYSERISYEQYF.

This CDR3 reads CASSEIPQETQYF. The DNA for the CDR3 is TGTGCCAGCAGTGAAATCCCCCAAGAGACCCAGTACTTC. The chain links TRBV6-1 to TRBJ2-5; the D is unclear. Germline V gives CDR1 MNHNS, CDR2 SASEGT. V was cut by 2 bases and J by 1 base, with 5 bases left in between. This CDR3 has 13 amino acids.

The chain recombines TRBV3-1 (or the pseudogene TRBV3-2) with TRBJ1-5; no firm D call. CDR1 is LGHDT and CDR2 is YNNKEL in the germline V gene (reference sequence). V dropped 0 bases and J dropped 3 bases, with 15 bases sitting between them. This CDR3 has 17 amino acids. CDR3 sequence: CASSQDRAGRYNQPQHF. CDR3 nucleotide sequence: TGTGCCAGCAGCCAAGATCGGGCGGGTAGGTACAATCAGCCCCAGCATTTT.

The chain employs TRBV14 and TRBJ2-2, with a possible D match to TRBD2 (5 bases). The CDR3 totals 14 residues. Trimming cost V 1 base and J 5 bases, with 8 bases left between them. Germline values: CDR1 SGHDN, CDR2 FVKESK. CDR3 DNA sequence: TGTGCCAGCAGCCAAGTATCGGGGACCGGGGAGCTGTTTTTT. It specifies CASSQVSGTGELFF.

The CDR3 DNA follows: TGTGCCAGCAGCCGACAGGGGGCCGGCACTGAAGCTTTCTTT. Encoded protein: CASSRQGAGTEAFF. The chain combines TRBV7-9 with TRBJ1-1; 10 positions match TRBD1. Germline loops: CDR1 SEHNR, CDR2 FQNEAQ (reference sequence). Trimming took 5 bases from V and 4 from J; bases not matched to a gene: 4. The CDR3 spans 14 residues. The full variable domain, rest sourced from reference TRBV7-9 and TRBJ1-1, is DTGVSQNPRHKITKRGQNVTFRCDPISEHNRLYWYRQTLGQGPEFLTYFQNEAQLEKSRLLSDRFSAERPKGSFSTLEIQRTEQGDSAMYLCASSRQGAGTEAFFGQGTRLTVV.

The V call is TRBV6-2 or TRBV6-3, the J call TRBJ1-5, with unresolved D. There are 13 residues in the CDR3. Germline V CDR1 and CDR2: MNHEY, SVGEGT. V lost 2 bases, J lost 4 bases, and 6 bases lay in between. DNA for the CDR3: TGTGCCAGCAGTTACGATGGGAATCAGCCCCAGCATTTT. It yields the protein CASSYDGNQPQHF.

DNA of the CDR3: TGTGCCAGTAGTACCGCGACGGTAGTGAACACTGAAGCTTTCTTT. It yields the protein CASSTATVVNTEAFF. The chain joins TRBV19 to TRBJ1-1; D remains unclear. This CDR3 contains 15 residues. Germline V gene sequence: CDR1 LNHDA, CDR2 SQIVND (reference sequence). V was trimmed by 4 bases and J by 0 bases, leaving 12 bases between them.

This sequence joins TRBV6-5 and TRBJ1-3, with TRBD1 identical over 7 bases. Germline lookup yields CDR1 MNHEY and CDR2 SVGAGI. J lost 4 bases, V lost 6 bases, and 3 bases had no gene match. CDR3 length: 13 amino acids. CDR3 DNA sequence: TGTGCCAGCAGGCCAGGGGGAGGAAACACCATATATTTT. It translates to CASRPGGGNTIYF.

The chain employs TRBV7-4 and TRBJ1-4; 11 bases are shared with TRBD1. The length of the CDR3 is 20 residues. Germline CDR1 reads SGHVT; CDR2 reads SQSDAQ. V shed 5 bases and J 5 bases; nucleotides not matched to a gene: 19. The CDR3 DNA is TGTGCCAGCAGCCTGGACAGGGGGCGGAAGTGGACGGAGGCCAATGAAAAACTGTTTTTT. Protein: CASSLDRGRKWTEANEKLFF.